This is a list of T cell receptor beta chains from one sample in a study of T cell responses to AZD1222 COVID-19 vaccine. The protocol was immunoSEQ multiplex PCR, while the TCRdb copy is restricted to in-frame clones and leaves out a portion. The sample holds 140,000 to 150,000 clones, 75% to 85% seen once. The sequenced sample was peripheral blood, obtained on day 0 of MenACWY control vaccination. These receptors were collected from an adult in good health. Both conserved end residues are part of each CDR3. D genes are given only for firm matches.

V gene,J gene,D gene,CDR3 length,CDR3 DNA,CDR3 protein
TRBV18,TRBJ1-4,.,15,TGTGCCAGCTCACCGTTGACAGGCCTTAATGAAAAACTGTTTTTT,CASSPLTGLNEKLFF
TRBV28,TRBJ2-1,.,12,TGTGCCAGCCACGGACCCTACAATGAGCAGTTCTTC,CASHGPYNEQFF
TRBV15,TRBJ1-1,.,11,TGTGCCACCAGCAGAGGTACTGAAGCTTTCTTT,CATSRGTEAFF
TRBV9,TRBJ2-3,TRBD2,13,TGTGCCAGCGCAGCGGGGGGCACAGATACGCAGTATTTT,CASAAGGTDTQYF
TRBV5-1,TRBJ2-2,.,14,TGCGCCAGCAGGAACAGGGCCAACACCGGGGAGCTGTTTTTT,CASRNRANTGELFF
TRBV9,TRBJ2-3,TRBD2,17,TGTGCCAGCAGCGTAGGTAGCGGGGGGGCAGTTGGAGATACGCAGTATTTT,CASSVGSGGAVGDTQYF
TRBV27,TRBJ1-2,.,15,TGTGCCAGTTCGACCCGGACAGCTTCTAACTATGGCTACACCTTC,CASSTRTASNYGYTF
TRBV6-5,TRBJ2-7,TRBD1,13,TGTGCCAGCAGTTCACAGGGGACGGGTGAGCAGTACTTC,CASSSQGTGEQYF
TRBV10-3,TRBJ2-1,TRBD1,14,TGTGCCATCAGTGACTTTGACAGGGGCAATGAGCAGTTCTTC,CAISDFDRGNEQFF
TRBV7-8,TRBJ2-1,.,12,TGTGCCAGCAGCTTGACTTGGATTGAGCAGTTCTTC,CASSLTWIEQFF
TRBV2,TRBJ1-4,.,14,TGTGCCAGCACCCGGGGGCATGCTAATGAAAAACTGTTTTTT,CASTRGHANEKLFF
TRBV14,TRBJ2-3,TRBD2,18,TGTGCCAGCAGCCAAGATTTCGGACTAGCGGGGAGCACAGATACGCAGTATTTT,CASSQDFGLAGSTDTQYF
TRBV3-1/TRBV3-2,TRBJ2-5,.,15,TGTGCCAGCAGCCGCTTAGGGGGGGAACAAGAGACCCAGTACTTC,CASSRLGGEQETQYF
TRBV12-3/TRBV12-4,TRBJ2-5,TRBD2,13,TGTGCCAGCAGTGGGTCTAGCGGGGAGACCCAGTACTTC,CASSGSSGETQYF
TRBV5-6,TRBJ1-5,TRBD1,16,TGTGCCAGCAGCTTGTTCCTTACAGGGGATGGGCAGCCCCAGCATTTT,CASSLFLTGDGQPQHF
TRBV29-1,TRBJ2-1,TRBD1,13,TGCAGCGTTAACGACAGGGGTCGGGGTGAGCAGTTCTTC,CSVNDRGRGEQFF
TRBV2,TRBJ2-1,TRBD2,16,TGTGCCAGCAGTGAAGATAGGCGGGGGGGCCGGGAAGAGCAGTTCTTC,CASSEDRRGGREEQFF
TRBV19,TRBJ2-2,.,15,TGTGCCAGTAGTATAGGTCGGGGGGCGTCCGGGGAGCTGTTTTTT,CASSIGRGASGELFF
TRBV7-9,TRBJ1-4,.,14,TGTGCCAGCAGCTTAGGGACAGTTAATGAAAAACTGTTTTTT,CASSLGTVNEKLFF
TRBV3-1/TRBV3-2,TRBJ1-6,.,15,TGTGCCAGCAGCCTTCTCGACAGCCCATATTCACCCCTCCACTTT,CASSLLDSPYSPLHF
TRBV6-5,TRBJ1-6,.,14,TGTGCCAGCCGACTCGGGGGAGGCAATTCACCCCTCCACTTT,CASRLGGGNSPLHF
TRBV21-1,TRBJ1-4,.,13,TGTGCCAGCAGCCCCGGGTGGGGGGAAAAACTGTTTTTT,CASSPGWGEKLFF
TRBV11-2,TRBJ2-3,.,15,TGTGCCAGCAAAAAAACCGGGGGACTCACAGATACGCAGTATTTT,CASKKTGGLTDTQYF
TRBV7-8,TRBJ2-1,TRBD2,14,TGTGCCAGCAGGCTTACTAGCGGTTACGGTGAGCAGTTCTTC,CASRLTSGYGEQFF